This T cell receptor beta chain comes out of a study of blood T cell repertoires in COVID-19. Trimming at V came to 0 bases and at J to 6 bases, leaving 0 bases not matched to a gene. CDR3 length: 12 residues. In germline, CDR1 is GTSNPN, CDR2 SVGIG (reference sequence). Assay: immunoSEQ multiplex PCR; the TCRdb copy retains only in-frame clones and omits some. Of roughly 250,000 clones listed, around 85% were seen once; the top ten hold roughly 4%. The rearrangement joins TRBV30 to TRBJ2-3, with 7 bases aligning to TRBD2. Sequences were obtained from peripheral blood. This receptor was obtained from a woman aged 40 to 55 with active or convalescent COVID-19. CDR3 sequence: CAWSVGGDTQYF. CDR3 nucleotide sequence: TGTGCCTGGAGTGTCGGGGGGGATACGCAGTATTTT. The variable domain in full, completed from reference TRBV30 and TRBJ2-3, reads SQTIHQWPATLVQPVGSPLSLECTVEGTSNPNLYWYRQAAGRGLQLLFYSVGIGQISSEVPQNLSASRPQDRQFILSSKKLLLSDSGFYLCAWSVGGDTQYFGPGTRLTVL.